This T cell receptor (beta chain) comes out of a study of glioma-infiltrating T cells. Study conclusions and caveats: Very few CDR3 sequences were shared between tissue and blood. Non-neoplastic patients had below-expected tissue-blood divergence, while all gliomas exceeded expectation.

TCR alpha and beta CDR3 regions were amplified from RNA using iRepertoire nested multiplex PCR. Input was roughly 85-450 ng of tissue mRNA or PBMC total RNA. One entry per CDR3 protein, called by TCRdb with MiXCR from the multiplex PCR reads. The sample lists fewer than 200,000 distinct CDR3 sequences; about 40% were seen once. Trimming cost V 2 bases and J 8 bases; bases outside gene matches: 3. The CDR3 totals 15 residues. The V gene's germline CDR1 is MNHNY and CDR2 SVGAGI (reference sequence). This clonotype was seen at least ten times. No antigen is known for it. This chain connects TRBV6-6 to TRBJ1-6, with 10 bases that match TRBD1. The source of this sequence is a human donor with low-grade glioma or glioblastoma, undergoing nonglioma brain surgery, or in good health (not recorded which). The sample consisted of glioma tissue, nonneoplastic brain tissue, or PBMCs (not recorded which). As DNA, the CDR3 is TGTGCCAGCAGTTACCCCGGGACAGGGGATTCACCCCTCCACTTT. Translation: CASSYPGTGDSPLHF.